What follows are 31 T cell receptor beta chains derived from one specimen sequenced in a study of OX40 agonist ivuxolimab in advanced cancers. The data were produced by immunoSEQ multiplex PCR, yet TCRdb's version contains in-frame clones alone and is incomplete. The repertoire has about 80,000 clones, around 87% of them found once; the top ten carry 6.2%. This material consisted of CD4+ or CD8+ T cells sorted from blood, taken in a trial of the OX40 agonist ivuxolimab. The receptors stem from an adult with an advanced solid tumor such as melanoma, head and neck, liver or kidney cancer.

This clone occurred once. This chain joins TRBV18 and TRBJ2-7, with TRBD1 as a possible D gene (6 bases). The germline CDR1 and CDR2 sequences are KGHSH and LQKENI. CDR3 size: 16 residues. Trimming took off 2 bases at V and 4 bases at J, with 18 bases between the two ends. CDR3 sequence: CASSPKAPTGRYEQYF. The CDR3 bases are TGTGCCAGCTCACCAAAGGCGCCGACAGGACGATACGAGCAGTACTTC.

The J gene is TRBJ1-5, the V gene TRBV7-8, with TRBD1 as a possible D gene (6 bases). Trimming took off 1 base at V and 6 bases at J, with 16 bases between the two ends. Germline CDR1 is SGHVS and CDR2 is FQNEAQ. The CDR3 has 16 residues. The CDR3 sequence is CASSLVGAGAGQPQHF. In nucleotides, the CDR3 is TGTGCCAGCAGCTTAGTAGGGGCAGGGGCGGGTCAGCCCCAGCATTTT.

This clone was seen more than once but under ten times. The chain has TRBV14 and TRBJ1-5; 7 bases agree with TRBD1. Unmatched junction bases numbered 3, after V lost 4 bases and J lost 6 bases. Germline V lookup: CDR1 SGHDN, CDR2 FVKESK. This CDR3 contains 13 residues. The CDR3, as DNA: TGTGCCAGCAGCCCGACAGGGAGTCAGCCCCAGCATTTT. This translates into CASSPTGSQPQHF.

The chain recombines TRBV7-9 with TRBJ2-5; 15 positions match TRBD2. CDR3 length: 14 amino acids. Looked up from germline, CDR1 is SEHNR and CDR2 is FQNEAQ (reference sequence). J gave up 12 bases and V 4 bases, and 6 bases lay outside the gene matches. The CDR3 coding sequence is TGTGCCAGCAGCTCGGGACTAGCGGGGGGATTGGAGTACTTC. Encoded protein: CASSSGLAGGLEYF.

This rearrangement joins TRBV28 to TRBJ1-3, with D perhaps TRBD1 (6 bases). CDR1 MDHEN and CDR2 SYDVKM come from the germline V gene. This CDR3 comprises 14 residues. The V and J ends lost 6 bases and 8 bases respectively, with 17 bases between them. CDR3 DNA: TGTGCCAGCAGAGGGGGGGTTGCGAGCCACACCATATATTTT. Translated: CASRGGVASHTIYF.

This chain joins TRBV5-6 and TRBJ2-1, with 13 bases identical to TRBD2. Germline values: CDR1 SGHDT, CDR2 YYEEEE. The ends lost 1 base at V and 4 bases at J; junction bases unmatched: 5. This CDR3 has 17 amino acids. The CDR3 protein is CASSLLTSGRTYNEQFF. The DNA for the CDR3 is TGTGCCAGCAGCTTGTTGACTAGCGGGAGGACGTACAATGAGCAGTTCTTC.

V usage is TRBV7-3 and J usage is TRBJ2-1; D unresolved. The germline V gene encodes CDR1 SGHTA and CDR2 FQGTGA. The CDR3 is made up of 13 amino acids. The V end lost 2 bases, the J end lost 10 bases, and 12 bases lay between the germline ends. This chain's CDR3 is CASSLGPIGEQFF. The CDR3 region has the DNA TGTGCCAGCAGCTTAGGGCCGATCGGCGAGCAGTTCTTC.

As regards this clone: Germline and junction disagree at one end, which may indicate a read error. The CDR3 DNA reads TGTGCCAGCAGCTCCGGGAAGGGTGGCTACACCTTC. Protein product: CASSSGKGGYTF. The chain uses TRBV5-1 and TRBJ1-2; D is unresolved. The CDR3 spans 12 residues. Germline V CDR1 and CDR2: SGHRS, YFSETQ.

The chain recombines TRBV7-2 with TRBJ1-5; D is uncertain. Germline CDR1 is SGHTA and CDR2 is FQGNSA. Trimming shortened V by 10 bases and J by 1 base, and 17 bases separated the two germline ends. The CDR3 spans 15 residues. CDR3 DNA: TGTGCCAACAGACAAACTTTGATCAGCAATCAGCCCCAGCATTTT. Its protein is CANRQTLISNQPQHF.

This chain links TRBV4-1 with TRBJ2-5; 12 bases match TRBD2. Germline V gene sequence: CDR1 MGHRA, CDR2 YSYEKL. J was trimmed by 0 bases and V by 0 bases; bases with no gene match: 8. CDR3 length equals 19 residues. CDR3 DNA: TGCGCCAGCAGCCAAGATCGGGCGACTAGCGGGGGAGACCAAGAGACCCAGTACTTC. This translates into CASSQDRATSGGDQETQYF.

This clone was seen a few times. The chain carries TRBV30 and TRBJ1-5, with 8 bases that match TRBD1. Germline CDR1 reads GTSNPN; CDR2 reads SVGIG (reference sequence). CDR3 size: 12 residues. Trimming removed 1 base from V and 11 bases from J; junction bases left unmatched: 4. The DNA for the CDR3 is TGTGCCTGGAGTGGCAGGGGGCCAGCCCAGCATTTT. This translates into CAWSGRGPAQHF.

In this sample, this clone turned up once. The chain combines TRBV5-1 with TRBJ2-5; D gene ambiguous. CDR3 length: 13 amino acids. Per the germline V gene, CDR1 is SGHRS and CDR2 is YFSETQ. The ends were cut back, 0 bases at V and 0 bases at J, with 3 bases in the middle. CDR3 in amino acids: CASSLEYQETQYF. The CDR3 DNA reads as TGCGCCAGCAGCTTGGAGTACCAAGAGACCCAGTACTTC.

CDR3 nucleotides: TGTGCCTGGAGCAGGGGAGGAAACACCATATATTTT. Translation gives CAWSRGGNTIYF. The chain combines TRBV30 with TRBJ1-3, with D possibly matching TRBD1 (6 bases). This CDR3 contains 12 residues. Trimming took off 3 bases at V and 4 bases at J, with 7 bases between the two ends. In germline, CDR1 is GTSNPN, CDR2 SVGIG (reference sequence). Variable domain in full (rest from reference TRBV30 and TRBJ1-3): SQTIHQWPATLVQPVGSPLSLECTVEGTSNPNLYWYRQAAGRGLQLLFYSVGIGQISSEVPQNLSASRPQDRQFILSSKKLLLSDSGFYLCAWSRGGNTIYFGEGSWLTVV.

V is TRBV19 and J is TRBJ2-6, with D unclear. The germline V and J ends were trimmed by 6 bases and 3 bases, with 6 bases remaining between them. The CDR3 consists of 13 residues. CDR1 and CDR2 from the germline V gene are LNHDA and SQIVND (reference sequence). The CDR3 loop reads CASRHGGANVLTF. In nucleotides, the CDR3 is TGTGCCAGTAGACATGGTGGGGCCAACGTCCTGACTTTC.

The genes are TRBV28 and TRBJ2-1; D perhaps matches TRBD2 (5 bases). This CDR3 spans 13 amino acids. The V end lost 4 bases, the J end lost 5 bases, and 9 bases lay between the germline ends. Per the germline V gene, CDR1 is MDHEN and CDR2 is SYDVKM. CDR3 bases: TGTGCCAGCAGTTCCGGGATAAACAATGAGCAGTTCTTC. This encodes CASSSGINNEQFF.

This chain links TRBV9 with TRBJ2-7, with 11 bases matching TRBD2. The CDR3 totals 14 residues. In germline, CDR1 is SGDLS, CDR2 YYNGEE. Trimming removed 1 base from V and 5 bases from J; junction bases left unmatched: 2. DNA for the CDR3: TGTGCCAGCAGCGTACTAGCGGGAGGCCACGAGCAGTACTTC. Translated, it gives CASSVLAGGHEQYF.

There are a few counts of this clone. The CDR3 nucleotides are TGCGCCAGCAGCTCCTCTCAGGGGAAGGGTGAGCAGTTCTTC. Residues: CASSSSQGKGEQFF. The genes are TRBV5-1 and TRBJ2-1, with D tentatively TRBD1 (6 bases). Trimming left V 3 bases short and J 9 bases short, with 16 bases between. There are 14 residues in the CDR3. The germline V gene encodes CDR1 SGHRS and CDR2 YFSETQ.

The chain has TRBV6-1 and TRBJ2-1; D tentatively fits TRBD1 or TRBD2 (5 bases each). Per the germline V gene, CDR1 is MNHNS and CDR2 is SASEGT. This CDR3 has 16 amino acids. V lost 4 bases and J 0 bases, leaving 13 bases between the germline ends. The CDR3 spells CASSGGRGPSYNEQFF. The CDR3 bases are TGTGCCAGCAGTGGGGGTCGGGGCCCCTCCTACAATGAGCAGTTCTTC.

This clone has more than one count but fewer than ten. The chain employs TRBV9 and TRBJ1-6; a possible D gene is TRBD1 (5 bases). The CDR3 runs 13 residues. V shed 4 bases and J shed 7 bases, with 9 bases lying between them. Germline V gene sequence: CDR1 SGDLS, CDR2 YYNGEE. This CDR3 is CASSRGENSPLHF. As DNA, the CDR3 is TGTGCCAGCAGCCGGGGGGAGAATTCACCCCTCCACTTT.

V gene TRBV19 combines with J gene TRBJ2-3, with D possibly matching TRBD2 (5 bases). The CDR3 extends over 17 amino acids. The germline V and J ends were trimmed by 3 bases and 4 bases, with 20 bases remaining between them. Looked up from germline, CDR1 is LNHDA and CDR2 is SQIVND (reference sequence). CDR3 sequence: CASSMLLGLPKADTQYF. The CDR3, as DNA: TGTGCCAGTAGTATGCTCCTCGGACTTCCAAAGGCAGATACGCAGTATTTT.

The V call is TRBV19, the J call TRBJ2-7; no reliable D call. V was cut by 1 base and J by 0 bases, with 4 bases left in between. This CDR3 spans 13 amino acids. Germline lookup yields CDR1 LNHDA and CDR2 SQIVND (reference sequence). CDR3 residues: CASSIAHSYEQYF. CDR3 sequence (DNA): TGTGCCAGTAGTATAGCACACTCCTACGAGCAGTACTTC.

This chain connects TRBV10-1 to TRBJ1-3; 9 nucleotides align to TRBD1. The V gene's germline CDR1 is WNHNN and CDR2 SYGVQD (reference sequence). Unmatched junction bases numbered 3, after V lost 7 bases and J lost 2 bases. CDR3 size: 14 residues. CDR3 in amino acids: CASTGTGPGNTIYF. DNA for the CDR3: TGCGCCAGCACCGGGACAGGGCCTGGAAACACCATATATTTT.

The chain couples TRBV19 to TRBJ1-5; the D is unclear. CDR3 length: 13 amino acids. Between the trimmed V and J ends, which lost 1 base and 4 bases, there was a span of 5 bases. Germline V gene data show CDR1 as LNHDA and CDR2 as SQIVND (reference sequence). CDR3 in DNA: TGTGCCAGTAGTATAGCCACAAATCAGCCCCAGCATTTT. Its translation: CASSIATNQPQHF.

This chain uses TRBV7-9 with TRBJ1-6; D gene unclear. This CDR3 is built from 15 residues. Germline assignment: CDR1 SEHNR and CDR2 FQNEAQ (reference sequence). V was trimmed by 4 bases and J by 9 bases, leaving 16 bases between them. The chain's CDR3 is CASSSVGGQPSPLHF. The CDR3, as DNA: TGTGCCAGCAGCTCCGTGGGAGGGCAACCTTCACCCCTCCACTTT.

The chain uses TRBV19 and TRBJ2-2; the D call may be TRBD1 or TRBD2 (5 bases each). There are 14 residues in the CDR3. Trimming cost V 7 bases and J 3 bases, with 12 bases left between them. Germline loops: CDR1 LNHDA, CDR2 SQIVND (reference sequence). This chain's CDR3 is CASTEGSYTGELFF. The DNA for the CDR3 is TGTGCCAGTACTGAGGGGAGCTACACCGGGGAGCTGTTTTTT.

The chain carries TRBV10-2 and TRBJ2-2; D may be TRBD2 (6 bases). Per germline, CDR1 WSHSY and CDR2 SAAADI. The CDR3 spans 14 residues. The V and J ends lost 7 bases and 4 bases respectively, with 13 bases between them. The CDR3 DNA follows: TGCGCCAGCAACGATCGGGGGACCACCGGGGAGCTGTTTTTT. It codes for CASNDRGTTGELFF.

The chain uses TRBV28 and TRBJ1-2; TRBD1 is a possible D gene (5 bases). This CDR3 region has 14 residues. Trimming took off 4 bases at V and 2 bases at J, with 11 bases between the two ends. The germline gives CDR1 MDHEN, CDR2 SYDVKM. CDR3 protein: CASSSGGVNYGYTF. The CDR3 nucleotides are TGTGCCAGCAGTTCGGGAGGGGTAAACTATGGCTACACCTTC.

The CDR3 is CASSLDATGNTIYF. The CDR3 bases are TGCGCCAGCAGCTTGGATGCGACTGGAAACACCATATATTTT. This chain links TRBV5-1 with TRBJ1-3; unclear D gene. Germline CDR1 reads SGHRS; CDR2 reads YFSETQ. The V gene lost 0 bases and the J gene lost 2 bases, with 6 bases spanning the gap. The CDR3 consists of 14 residues.

The chain couples TRBV29-1 to TRBJ2-7; D unclear. The germline CDR1 and CDR2 sequences are SQVTM and ANQGSEA. CDR3 length: 12 amino acids. V was trimmed by 5 bases and J by 2 bases, leaving 10 bases between them. The CDR3 loop is CSVHGPAYEQYF. The CDR3 DNA sequence: TGCAGCGTTCACGGACCTGCCTACGAGCAGTACTTC.

The chain is built from TRBV18 and TRBJ1-3; a possible D gene is TRBD1 (6 bases). The germline V gene encodes CDR1 KGHSH and CDR2 LQKENI. The ends were cut back, 3 bases at V and 4 bases at J, with 16 bases in the middle. CDR3 length: 16 amino acids. The chain's CDR3 is CASSPRTVDPGNTIYF. The CDR3 nucleotides are TGTGCCAGCTCACCGAGGACAGTGGATCCAGGAAACACCATATATTTT.

The chain recombines TRBV9 with TRBJ1-3; D unclear. This CDR3 spans 13 amino acids. Trimming left V 3 bases short and J 5 bases short, with 9 bases between. Germline-derived CDR1 and CDR2 are SGDLS and YYNGEE. The CDR3 loop is CASSARDRNTIYF. CDR3 nucleotide sequence: TGTGCCAGCAGCGCCCGGGATCGAAACACCATATATTTT.